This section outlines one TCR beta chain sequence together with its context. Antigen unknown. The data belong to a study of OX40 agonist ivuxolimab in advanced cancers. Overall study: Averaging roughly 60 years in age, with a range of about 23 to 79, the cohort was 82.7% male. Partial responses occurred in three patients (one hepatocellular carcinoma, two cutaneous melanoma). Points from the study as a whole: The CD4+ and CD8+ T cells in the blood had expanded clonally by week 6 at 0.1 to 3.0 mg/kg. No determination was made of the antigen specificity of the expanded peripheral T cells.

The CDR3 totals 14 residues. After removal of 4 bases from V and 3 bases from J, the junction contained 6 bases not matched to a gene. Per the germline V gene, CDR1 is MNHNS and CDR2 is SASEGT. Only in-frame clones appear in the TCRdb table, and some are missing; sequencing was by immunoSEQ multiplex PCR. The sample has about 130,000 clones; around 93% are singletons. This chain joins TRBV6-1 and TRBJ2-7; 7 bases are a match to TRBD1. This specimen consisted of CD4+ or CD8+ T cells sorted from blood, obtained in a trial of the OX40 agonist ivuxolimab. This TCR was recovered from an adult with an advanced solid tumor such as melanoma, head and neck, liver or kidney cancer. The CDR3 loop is CASSGGTALYEQYF. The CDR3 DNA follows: TGTGCCAGCAGTGGTGGGACAGCACTCTACGAGCAGTACTTC.